The present T cell receptor (beta chain) was sequenced within a study of cytotoxic CD8 clonotypes in ibrutinib-treated CLL. At the level of the study: Partial responses totalled approximately 24 and complete responses 2; after median approximately 62 months, around 14 remained remitted and approximately twelve progressed. An average of 255,043 productive templates and approximately 90,000 productive rearrangements was obtained per sample.

Points from the study as a whole: Sampling time points were not equivalent between sustained-remission and progressing patients. Clonality was elevated at ibrutinib response and had returned toward baseline at progression.

Profiled with immunoSEQ multiplex PCR; TCRdb holds only in-frame clones, not every one. The sample records about 56,000 clones, 56% being singletons. The CDR3 spans 14 residues. Trimming left V 6 bases short and J 6 bases short, with 15 bases between. The germline V gene has CDR1 MNHEY and CDR2 SVGAGI. As regards this clone: The antigen is not known.

The sequencing here drew on PBMCs, taken after 24 months of ibrutinib treatment. The chain combines TRBV6-5 with TRBJ1-3; a weak D match, TRBD1 (5 bases). This receptor was identified in a human donor with chronic lymphocytic leukemia. The CDR3 DNA reads as TGTGCCAGCAGGGACCCAGGGAGGCTAAACACCATATATTTT. It translates to CASRDPGRLNTIYF.